A single sample is the source of the 3 T cell receptor beta chains below, sequenced in a study of blood T cells in healthy people across ages. Through a sample-barcoded 5' primer and a J-beta primer mix, a second PCR was run for roughly 6 to 12 cycles. TCRdb redid the calling of the 5' RACE reads with MiXCR, one entry per CDR3 protein. The sample records about 830,000 distinct CDR3 sequences, roughly 64% being singletons. Sequencing input: blood. The receptors come from a man aged 30 to 45 in good health.

The chain is built from TRBV11-3 and TRBJ2-7, with TRBD1 as a possible D gene (6 bases). V lost 5 bases and J 3 bases, leaving 14 bases between the germline ends. This CDR3 region has 14 residues. Germline V CDR1 and CDR2: SGHNT, YENEEA. The CDR3 protein is CASSEGQSFYEQYF. The CDR3 DNA is TGTGCCAGCAGCGAAGGACAGAGCTTCTACGAGCAGTACTTC.

The genes are TRBV29-1 and TRBJ2-3; D is perhaps TRBD2 (6 bases). The V gene lost 3 bases and the J gene lost 5 bases, with 9 bases spanning the gap. The CDR3 is 12 residues long. Germline V lookup: CDR1 SQVTM, CDR2 ANQGSEA. CDR3 protein: CSVEEGRDTQYF. The CDR3 DNA reads TGCAGCGTTGAGGAGGGCCGAGATACGCAGTATTTT.

The rearrangement joins TRBV30 to TRBJ2-3; unclear D gene. This CDR3 spans 13 amino acids. Trimming took 3 bases from V and 1 from J, leaving 8 bases between them. Germline CDR1 and CDR2: GTSNPN and SVGIG (reference sequence). Here the CDR3 reads CAWSGFGTDTQYF. DNA for the CDR3: TGTGCCTGGAGCGGGTTCGGCACAGATACGCAGTATTTT. The variable domain in full, completed from reference TRBV30 and TRBJ2-3, reads SQTIHQWPATLVQPVGSPLSLECTVEGTSNPNLYWYRQAAGRGLQLLFYSVGIGQISSEVPQNLSASRPQDRQFILSSKKLLLSDSGFYLCAWSGFGTDTQYFGPGTRLTVL.